The 9 T cell receptor beta chains listed next were all sequenced from one sample in a study of neurological immune-mediated disorders. Regarding time point: longitudinal time-point 3. MiXCR was run by TCRdb on the 5' RACE reads, yielding one entry per CDR3 protein. This sample has 85,000 to 110,000 distinct CDR3 sequences, with roughly 10% found just once. Sequencing was carried out using PBMCs. The receptors derive from a female donor with HTLV-1-associated myelopathy (HAM/TSP).

This clonotype was seen a few times. The V and J genes are TRBV29-1 and TRBJ1-1; no clear D gene. The V gene lost 2 bases and the J gene lost 8 bases, with 9 bases spanning the gap. The CDR3 length is 11 residues. From germline, CDR1 is SQVTM and CDR2 ANQGSEA. The CDR3 DNA is TGCAGCGTTGAACCCCGGACGGAAGCTTTCTTT. It translates to CSVEPRTEAFF.

This clonotype was recorded many times. This sequence joins TRBV7-9 and TRBJ2-5; 9 positions match TRBD1. J gave up 0 bases and V 1 base, and 0 bases lay outside the gene matches. CDR1 and CDR2 from the germline V gene are SEHNR and FQNEAQ (reference sequence). The CDR3 runs 15 residues. DNA of the CDR3: TGTGCCAGCAGCTTAGGGGACAGGGACCAAGAGACCCAGTACTTC. Amino acid sequence: CASSLGDRDQETQYF.

This clonotype was counted at least ten times. The chain is built from TRBV9 and TRBJ2-5; D could derive from TRBD1 or TRBD2 (6 bases each). V was trimmed by 2 bases and J by 2 bases, leaving 16 bases between them. CDR1 is SGDLS, CDR2 YYNGEE, per germline. CDR3 size: 16 residues. In DNA, the CDR3 is TGTGCCAGCAGCGTGGCCCTGGGGGGCGGACAAGAGACCCAGTACTTC. This sequence encodes CASSVALGGGQETQYF.

This clonotype showed up many times. The V call is TRBV4-2, the J call TRBJ2-1; TRBD1 is a possible D gene (6 bases). Germline V gene data show CDR1 as LGHNA and CDR2 as YNFKEQ. CDR3 length equals 15 residues. Trimming left V 1 base short and J 4 bases short, with 11 bases between. The CDR3 loop is CASSQVSQGYNEQFF. The CDR3 DNA reads as TGTGCCAGCAGCCAAGTAAGCCAGGGGTACAATGAGCAGTTCTTC.

This clonotype was detected ten times or more. CDR3 nucleotides: TGCAGTGTCGGGGGGTGGGCTAGCGGGATTTACGAGCAGTACTTC. This translates into CSVGGWASGIYEQYF. The V and J genes are TRBV20-1 and TRBJ2-7, with 9 bases that match TRBD2. The junction had 14 bases not matched to a gene; V was cut back by 7 bases and J by 4 bases. This CDR3 contains 15 residues. The germline CDR1 and CDR2 sequences are DFQATT and SNEGSKA (reference sequence).

This clonotype has only one observation. V and J are TRBV30 and TRBJ1-4; D is unresolved. Germline values: CDR1 GTSNPN, CDR2 SVGIG (reference sequence). This CDR3 region has 12 residues. DNA of the CDR3: TGTGCAACCGGGTCTCTAGGGGAAAAACTGTTTTTT. As protein: CATGSLGEKLFF.

This clonotype appeared many times. The chain carries TRBV5-1 and TRBJ2-1; D unclear. The CDR3 contains 15 residues. Germline V gene data show CDR1 as SGHRS and CDR2 as YFSETQ. Trimming stripped 4 bases from V and 0 bases from J, with 11 bases between. DNA for the CDR3: TGCGCCAGCAGCCCAGATATTAGCTCCTACAATGAGCAGTTCTTC. Translated, it gives CASSPDISSYNEQFF.

Many counts were recorded for this clonotype. V is TRBV20-1 and J is TRBJ1-5, with 7 bases matching TRBD1. Germline V gives CDR1 DFQATT, CDR2 SNEGSKA (reference sequence). With V trimmed by 3 bases and J by 1 base, 6 bases remained unmatched. The CDR3 runs to 15 residues. The CDR3 reads CSARDPGQSNQPQHF. Here the CDR3 DNA reads TGCAGTGCTAGGGATCCGGGACAGAGCAATCAGCCCCAGCATTTT.

This clonotype occurred many times. This rearrangement joins TRBV10-3 to TRBJ1-5, with D unresolved. The CDR3 runs 16 residues. Germline-derived CDR1 and CDR2 are ENHRY and SYGVKD. The ends were cut back, 0 bases at V and 1 base at J, with 10 bases in the middle. The CDR3 protein is CAISESYPGSNQPQHF. CDR3 DNA sequence: TGTGCCATCAGTGAGTCGTATCCGGGGAGCAATCAGCCCCAGCATTTT.